This entry is about one T cell receptor beta chain. Its matching antigen is unknown. Clones were sequenced by immunoSEQ multiplex PCR, and TCRdb holds only the in-frame ones, with some missing. This sample has over 70,000 clones, with roughly 93% found just once. The entry originates in a study of OX40 agonist ivuxolimab in advanced cancers. Findings of the study overall: Several nonresponders also turned out to have low normalized T-cell clonal expansion.

V lost 6 bases, J lost 5 bases, and 13 bases lay in between. The CDR3 spans 13 residues. Germline values: CDR1 KGHSH, CDR2 LQKENI. The sequences come from CD4+ or CD8+ T cells sorted from blood, collected in a trial of the OX40 agonist ivuxolimab. The chain has TRBV18 and TRBJ2-5, with TRBD2 as a possible D gene (6 bases). The TCR was taken from an adult with an advanced solid tumor such as melanoma, head and neck, liver or kidney cancer. The CDR3 reads CASSRDSSETQYF. The CDR3 nucleotides read TGTGCCAGCTCTCGGGACTCTTCGGAGACCCAGTACTTC.